The table lists the clone carrying this T cell receptor (beta chain) with many counts. What it binds is unknown. Amplifying from RNA transcripts, the study obtained TCR beta CDR3 regions. A first-round RT-PCR used HTBI primers, followed by a second-round multiplex PCR. TCRdb ran MiXCR on the multiplex PCR reads and lists one entry per CDR3 protein. The data contain some 520,000 distinct CDR3 sequences, over 13% of them singletons. This CDR3 is 14 amino acids long. Germline V gives CDR1 KGHSH, CDR2 LQKENI. With V trimmed by 5 bases and J by 2 bases, 5 bases remained unmatched. These data originate in a study of Graves' ophthalmopathy and Graves' hyperthyroidism. Overall study results and limits: Most thyroid clonotypes expanded beyond 0.001 frequency were also found in blood.

For donors with ophthalmopathy, the disease showed moderate-to-severe activity, reached CAS ≥3 and NOSPECS ≥4, and had lasted under 3 months. The evidence that diagnosis relied on was clinical symptoms, serum thyroxine, TRAb, thyroid ultrasound and orbital computed tomography. A roughly 10 ml volume of fresh peripheral blood provided the PBMCs. J is TRBJ2-5 and V is TRBV18; the match to TRBD1 covers 7 bases. Sequenced material: blood. The TCR originated in a woman aged 25 to 39 with Graves' ophthalmopathy. CDR3 sequence: CASSAPGGQETQYF. The CDR3 DNA is TGTGCCAGCTCAGCTCCAGGGGGACAAGAGACCCAGTACTTC.